This TCR beta chain is drawn from a study of OX40 agonist ivuxolimab in advanced cancers. Study-wide findings and caveats: Some nonresponders also had low normalized T-cell clonal expansion.

The CDR3 covers 17 residues. CDR1 and CDR2 from the germline V gene are SGHRS and YFSETQ. V was pared by 3 bases and J by 7 bases, with 13 bases of the junction left unmatched. As concerns this clone: Its antigen is currently unknown.

Here immunoSEQ multiplex PCR was the method, and the copy in TCRdb shows in-frame clones only, minus some. The sample carries some 100,000 clones, approximately 94% recorded once. The source material was CD4+ or CD8+ T cells sorted from blood, sampled in a trial of the OX40 agonist ivuxolimab. This receptor was identified in an adult with an advanced solid tumor such as melanoma, head and neck, liver or kidney cancer. V is TRBV5-1 and J is TRBJ2-1; 10 positions match TRBD2. CDR3 nucleotide sequence: TGCGCCAGCAGCTACCGGACTAGCGGAGGCCCATCGAATGAGCAGTTCTTC. It encodes CASSYRTSGGPSNEQFF.